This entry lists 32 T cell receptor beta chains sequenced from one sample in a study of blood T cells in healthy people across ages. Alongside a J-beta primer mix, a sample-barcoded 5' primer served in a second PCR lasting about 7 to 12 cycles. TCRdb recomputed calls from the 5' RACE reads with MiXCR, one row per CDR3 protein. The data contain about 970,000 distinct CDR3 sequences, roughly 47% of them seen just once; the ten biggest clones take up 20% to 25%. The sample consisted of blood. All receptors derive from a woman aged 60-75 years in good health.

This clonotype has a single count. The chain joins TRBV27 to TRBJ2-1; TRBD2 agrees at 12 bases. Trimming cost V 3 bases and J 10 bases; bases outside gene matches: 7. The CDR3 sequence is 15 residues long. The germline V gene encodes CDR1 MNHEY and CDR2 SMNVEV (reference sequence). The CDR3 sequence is CASSFASGRAQEQFF. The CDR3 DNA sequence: TGTGCCAGCAGTTTCGCTAGCGGGAGGGCCCAAGAGCAGTTCTTC.

The DNA of the CDR3 is TGTGCCAGCAGCTTAGCGGGGGCGGGTACCTACAATGAGCAGTTCTTC. Protein sequence: CASSLAGAGTYNEQFF. The chain couples TRBV7-2 to TRBJ2-1, with a weak D call TRBD1 (6 bases). There are 16 residues in the CDR3. Looked up from germline, CDR1 is SGHTA and CDR2 is FQGNSA. The ends were cut back, 0 bases at V and 2 bases at J, with 11 bases in the middle.

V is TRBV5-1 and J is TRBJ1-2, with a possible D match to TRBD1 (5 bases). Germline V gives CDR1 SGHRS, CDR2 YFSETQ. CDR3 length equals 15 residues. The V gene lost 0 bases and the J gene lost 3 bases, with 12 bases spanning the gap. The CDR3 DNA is TGCGCCAGCAGCTTGGTGGACGGGGACGACTATGGCTACACCTTC. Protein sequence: CASSLVDGDDYGYTF.

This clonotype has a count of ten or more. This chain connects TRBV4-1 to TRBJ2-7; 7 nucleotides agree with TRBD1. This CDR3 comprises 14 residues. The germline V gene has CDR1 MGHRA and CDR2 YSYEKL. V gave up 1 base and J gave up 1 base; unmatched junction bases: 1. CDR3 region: CASSQGQGSYEQYF. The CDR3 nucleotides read TGCGCCAGCAGCCAAGGACAGGGATCCTACGAGCAGTACTTC.

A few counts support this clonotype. The CDR3 sequence is CASSQGDRDGQPQHF. Here the CDR3 DNA reads TGCGCCAGCAGCCAAGGAGACAGGGATGGACAGCCCCAGCATTTT. The chain couples TRBV4-3 to TRBJ1-5, with 7 nucleotides matching TRBD1. This CDR3 has 15 residues. Germline V CDR1 and CDR2: LGHNA, YSLEER. With V trimmed by 1 base and J by 7 bases, 7 bases remained unmatched.

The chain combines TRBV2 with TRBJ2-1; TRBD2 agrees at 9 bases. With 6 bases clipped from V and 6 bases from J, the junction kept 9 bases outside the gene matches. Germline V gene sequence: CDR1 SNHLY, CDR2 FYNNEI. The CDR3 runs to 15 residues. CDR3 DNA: TGTGCCAGCAGCCAGGAACTAGCGGGTCCCAATGAGCAGTTCTTC. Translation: CASSQELAGPNEQFF.

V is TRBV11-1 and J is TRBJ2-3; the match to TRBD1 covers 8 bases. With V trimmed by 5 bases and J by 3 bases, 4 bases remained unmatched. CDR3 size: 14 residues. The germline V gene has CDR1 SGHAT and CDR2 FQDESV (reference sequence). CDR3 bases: TGTGCCAGCAGCACGGGACAGGCGACAGATACGCAGTATTTT. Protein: CASSTGQATDTQYF.

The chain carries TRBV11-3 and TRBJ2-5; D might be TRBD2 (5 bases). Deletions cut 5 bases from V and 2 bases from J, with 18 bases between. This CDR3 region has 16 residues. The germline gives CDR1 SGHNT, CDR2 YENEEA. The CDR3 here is CASSPRASRNQETQYF. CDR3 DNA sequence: TGTGCCAGCAGCCCCCGGGCTAGCCGAAATCAAGAGACCCAGTACTTC.

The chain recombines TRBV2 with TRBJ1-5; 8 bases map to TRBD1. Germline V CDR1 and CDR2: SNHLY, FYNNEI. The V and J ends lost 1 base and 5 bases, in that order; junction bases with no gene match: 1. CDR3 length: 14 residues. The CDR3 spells CASSEVQGDQPQHF. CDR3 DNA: TGTGCCAGCAGTGAAGTACAGGGGGATCAGCCCCAGCATTTT. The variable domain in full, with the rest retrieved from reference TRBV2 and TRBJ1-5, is EPEVTQTPSHQVTQMGQEVILRCVPISNHLYFYWYRQILGQKVEFLVSFYNNEISEKSEIFDDQFSVERPDGSNFTLKIRSTKLEDSAMYFCASSEVQGDQPQHFGDGTRLSIL.

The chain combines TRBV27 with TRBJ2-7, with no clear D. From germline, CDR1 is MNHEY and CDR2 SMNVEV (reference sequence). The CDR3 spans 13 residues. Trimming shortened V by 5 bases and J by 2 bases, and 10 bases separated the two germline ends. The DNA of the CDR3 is TGTGCCAGCAGTCGGGCGAGGACCTACGAGCAGTACTTC. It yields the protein CASSRARTYEQYF.

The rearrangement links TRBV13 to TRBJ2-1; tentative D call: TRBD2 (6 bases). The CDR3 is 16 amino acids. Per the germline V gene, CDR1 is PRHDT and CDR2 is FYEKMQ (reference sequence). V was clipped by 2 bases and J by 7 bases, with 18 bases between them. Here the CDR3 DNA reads TGTGCCAGCAGCTTATCGAGGAGACGGGGGTCAAATGAGCAGTTCTTC. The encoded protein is CASSLSRRRGSNEQFF.

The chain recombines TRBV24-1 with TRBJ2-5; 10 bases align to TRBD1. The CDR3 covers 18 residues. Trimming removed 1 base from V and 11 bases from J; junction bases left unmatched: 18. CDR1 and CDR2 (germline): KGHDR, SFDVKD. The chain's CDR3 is CATSDLPRTGGVPNEQYF. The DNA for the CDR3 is TGTGCCACCAGTGATTTACCCAGGACAGGGGGTGTGCCCAATGAGCAGTACTTC.

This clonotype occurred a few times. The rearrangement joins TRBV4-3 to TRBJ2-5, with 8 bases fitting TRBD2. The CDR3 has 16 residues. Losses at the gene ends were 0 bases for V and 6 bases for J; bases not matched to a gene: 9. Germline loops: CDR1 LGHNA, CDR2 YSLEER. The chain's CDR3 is CASSQDWVGTRKTQYF. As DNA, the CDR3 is TGCGCCAGCAGCCAAGATTGGGTAGGGACTAGAAAGACCCAGTACTTC.

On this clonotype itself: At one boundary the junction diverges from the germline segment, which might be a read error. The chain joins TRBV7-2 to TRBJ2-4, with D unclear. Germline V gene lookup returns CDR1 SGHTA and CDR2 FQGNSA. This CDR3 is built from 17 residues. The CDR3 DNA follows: TGTGCCAGCAGCTTGGGTCCGGCCTATGCAGCCAAAAACAGTCAGTACTTC. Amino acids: CASSLGPAYAAKNSQYF.

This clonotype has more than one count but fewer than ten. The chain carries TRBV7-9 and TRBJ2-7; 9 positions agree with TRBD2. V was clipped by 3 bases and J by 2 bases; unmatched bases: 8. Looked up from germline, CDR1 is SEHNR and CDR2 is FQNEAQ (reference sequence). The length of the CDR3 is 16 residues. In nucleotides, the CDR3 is TGTGCCAGCAGCTTTCGTCTGACTAGCGGCACCTACGAGCAGTACTTC. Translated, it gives CASSFRLTSGTYEQYF.

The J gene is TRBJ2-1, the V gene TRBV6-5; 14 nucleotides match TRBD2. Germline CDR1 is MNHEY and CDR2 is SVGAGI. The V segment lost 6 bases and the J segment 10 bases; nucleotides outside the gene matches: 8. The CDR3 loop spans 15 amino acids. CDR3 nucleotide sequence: TGTGCCAGCAGCCCGGGACTAGCGGGAGTTTGGGAGCAGTTCTTC. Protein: CASSPGLAGVWEQFF.

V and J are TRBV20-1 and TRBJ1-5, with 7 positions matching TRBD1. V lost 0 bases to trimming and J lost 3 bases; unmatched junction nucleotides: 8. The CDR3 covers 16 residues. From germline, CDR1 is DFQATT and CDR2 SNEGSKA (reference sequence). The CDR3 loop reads CSARDWRGPVNQPQHF. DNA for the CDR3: TGCAGTGCTAGAGATTGGAGGGGGCCGGTCAATCAGCCCCAGCATTTT.

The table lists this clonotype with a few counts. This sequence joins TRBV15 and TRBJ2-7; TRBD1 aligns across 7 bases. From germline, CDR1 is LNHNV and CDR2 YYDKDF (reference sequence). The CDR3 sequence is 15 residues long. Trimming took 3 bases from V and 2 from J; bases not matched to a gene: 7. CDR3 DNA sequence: TGTGCCACCAGCAGGACAGGGCCCAGTCCCTACGAGCAGTACTTC. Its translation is CATSRTGPSPYEQYF.

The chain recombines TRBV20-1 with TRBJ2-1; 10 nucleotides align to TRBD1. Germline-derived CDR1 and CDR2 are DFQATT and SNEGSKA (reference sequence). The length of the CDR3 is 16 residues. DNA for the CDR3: TGCAGCGCATCAAACCCGGGACAGGGGTCCCCCAATGAGCAGTTCTTC. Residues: CSASNPGQGSPNEQFF.

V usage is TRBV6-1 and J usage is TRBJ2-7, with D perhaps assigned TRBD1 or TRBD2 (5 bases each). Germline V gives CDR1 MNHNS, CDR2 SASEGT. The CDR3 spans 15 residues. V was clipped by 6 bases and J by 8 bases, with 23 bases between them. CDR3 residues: CASSSGQTHEGKQYF. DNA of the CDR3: TGTGCCAGCAGCTCGGGCCAAACGCATGAGGGGAAGCAGTACTTC.

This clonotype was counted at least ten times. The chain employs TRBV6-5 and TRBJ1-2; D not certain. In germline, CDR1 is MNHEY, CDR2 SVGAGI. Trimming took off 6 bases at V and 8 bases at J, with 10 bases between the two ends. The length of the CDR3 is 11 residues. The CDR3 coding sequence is TGTGCCAGCAGCCCCGGAGGGGGCTACACCTTC. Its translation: CASSPGGGYTF.

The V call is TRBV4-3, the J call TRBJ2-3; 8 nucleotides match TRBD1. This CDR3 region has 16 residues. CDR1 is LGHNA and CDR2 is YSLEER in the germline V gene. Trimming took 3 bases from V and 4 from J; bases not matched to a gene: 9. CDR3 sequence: CASSQFQGALADTQYF. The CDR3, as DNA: TGCGCCAGCAGCCAGTTCCAGGGGGCGCTCGCAGATACGCAGTATTTT.

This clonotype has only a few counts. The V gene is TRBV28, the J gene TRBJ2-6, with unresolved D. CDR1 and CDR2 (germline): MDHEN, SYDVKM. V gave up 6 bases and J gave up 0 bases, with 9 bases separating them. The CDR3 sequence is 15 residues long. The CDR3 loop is CASRASLSGANVLTF. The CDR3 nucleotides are TGTGCCAGCAGAGCCTCCCTCTCTGGGGCCAACGTCCTGACTTTC.

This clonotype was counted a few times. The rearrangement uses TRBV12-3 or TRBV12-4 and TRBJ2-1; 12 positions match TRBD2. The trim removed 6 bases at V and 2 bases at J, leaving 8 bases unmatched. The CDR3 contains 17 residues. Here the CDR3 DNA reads TGTGCCAGCAGCTCTCTAGCGGGAGGGCCCCCCTACAATGAGCAGTTCTTC. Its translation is CASSSLAGGPPYNEQFF.

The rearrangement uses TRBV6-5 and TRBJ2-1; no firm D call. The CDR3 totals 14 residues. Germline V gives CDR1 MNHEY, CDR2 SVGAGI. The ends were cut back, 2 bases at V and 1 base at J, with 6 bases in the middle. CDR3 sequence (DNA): TGTGCCAGCAGTTACATGTTATCCTACAATGAGCAGTTCTTC. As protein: CASSYMLSYNEQFF.

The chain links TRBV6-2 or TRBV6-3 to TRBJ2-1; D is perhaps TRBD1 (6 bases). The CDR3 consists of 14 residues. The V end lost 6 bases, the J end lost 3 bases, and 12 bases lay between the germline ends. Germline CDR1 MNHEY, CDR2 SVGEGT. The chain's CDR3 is CASRLSGHYNEQFF. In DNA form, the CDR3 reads TGTGCCAGCAGATTATCGGGACACTACAATGAGCAGTTCTTC.

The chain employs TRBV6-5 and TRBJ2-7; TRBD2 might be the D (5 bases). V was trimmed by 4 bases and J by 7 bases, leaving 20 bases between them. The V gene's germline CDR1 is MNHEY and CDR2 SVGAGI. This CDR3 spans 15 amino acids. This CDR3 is CASSSVHKVRGEQYF. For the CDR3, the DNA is TGTGCCAGCAGTTCAGTCCACAAGGTACGGGGAGAGCAGTACTTC.

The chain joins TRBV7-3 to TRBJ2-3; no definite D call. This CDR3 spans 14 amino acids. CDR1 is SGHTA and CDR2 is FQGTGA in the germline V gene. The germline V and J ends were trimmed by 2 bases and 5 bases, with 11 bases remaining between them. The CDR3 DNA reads TGTGCCAGCAGCTTAGATTACACTGAAGATACGCAGTATTTT. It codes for CASSLDYTEDTQYF.

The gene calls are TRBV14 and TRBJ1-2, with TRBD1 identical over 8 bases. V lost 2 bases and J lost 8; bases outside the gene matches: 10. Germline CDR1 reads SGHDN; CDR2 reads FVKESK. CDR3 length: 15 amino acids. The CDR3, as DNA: TGTGCCAGCAGCCAAACGGACAGGGCGCCCTCAGGCTACACCTTC. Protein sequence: CASSQTDRAPSGYTF.

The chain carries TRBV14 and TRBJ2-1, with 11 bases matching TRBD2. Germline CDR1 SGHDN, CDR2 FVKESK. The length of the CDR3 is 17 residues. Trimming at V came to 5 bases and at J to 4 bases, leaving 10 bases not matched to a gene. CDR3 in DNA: TGTGCCAGCAGCTCACCGGGACTAGCGGACTTTTACAATGAGCAGTTCTTC. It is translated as CASSSPGLADFYNEQFF.

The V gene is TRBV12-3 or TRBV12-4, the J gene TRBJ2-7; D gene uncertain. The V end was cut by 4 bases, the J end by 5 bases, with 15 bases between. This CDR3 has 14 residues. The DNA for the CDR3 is TGTGCCAGCAGTTCCGGACCGTACGAAGACGAGCAGTACTTC. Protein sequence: CASSSGPYEDEQYF.

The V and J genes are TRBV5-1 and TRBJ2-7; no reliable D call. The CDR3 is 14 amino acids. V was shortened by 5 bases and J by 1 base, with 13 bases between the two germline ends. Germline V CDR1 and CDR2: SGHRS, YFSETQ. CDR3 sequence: CASSVWDRSYEQYF. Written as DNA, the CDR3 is TGCGCCAGCAGTGTGTGGGATCGATCCTACGAGCAGTACTTC.